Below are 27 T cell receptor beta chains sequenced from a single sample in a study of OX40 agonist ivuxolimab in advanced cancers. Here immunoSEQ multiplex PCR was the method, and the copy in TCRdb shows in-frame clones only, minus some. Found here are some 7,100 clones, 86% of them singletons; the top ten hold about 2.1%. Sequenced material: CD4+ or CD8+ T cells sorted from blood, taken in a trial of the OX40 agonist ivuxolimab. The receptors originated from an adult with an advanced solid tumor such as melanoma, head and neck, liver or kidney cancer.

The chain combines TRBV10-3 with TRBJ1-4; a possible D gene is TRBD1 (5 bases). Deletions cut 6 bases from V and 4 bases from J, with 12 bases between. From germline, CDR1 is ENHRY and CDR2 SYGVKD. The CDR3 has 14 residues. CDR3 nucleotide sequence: TGTGCCATCAGCGCGGGACGGGATAATGAAAAACTGTTTTTT. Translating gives CAISAGRDNEKLFF.

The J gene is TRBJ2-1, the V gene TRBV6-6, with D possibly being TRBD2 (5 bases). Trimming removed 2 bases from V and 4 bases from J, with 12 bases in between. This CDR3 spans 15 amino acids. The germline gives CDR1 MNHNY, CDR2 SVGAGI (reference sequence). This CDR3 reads CASSYDGLSYNEQFF. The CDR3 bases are TGTGCCAGCAGTTACGACGGACTTTCGTACAATGAGCAGTTCTTC.

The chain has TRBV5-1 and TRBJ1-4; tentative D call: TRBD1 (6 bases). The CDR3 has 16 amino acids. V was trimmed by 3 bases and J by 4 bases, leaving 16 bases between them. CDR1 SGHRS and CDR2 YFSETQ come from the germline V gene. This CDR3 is CASSWAPGQLNEKLFF. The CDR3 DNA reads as TGCGCCAGCAGCTGGGCCCCAGGACAGCTTAATGAAAAACTGTTTTTT.

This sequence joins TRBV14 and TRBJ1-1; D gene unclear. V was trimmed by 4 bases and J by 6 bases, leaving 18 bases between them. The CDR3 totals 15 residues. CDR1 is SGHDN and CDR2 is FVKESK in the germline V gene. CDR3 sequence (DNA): TGTGCCAGCAGCCCCCTAGACGGGGTAGGACCTGAAGCTTTCTTT. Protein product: CASSPLDGVGPEAFF.

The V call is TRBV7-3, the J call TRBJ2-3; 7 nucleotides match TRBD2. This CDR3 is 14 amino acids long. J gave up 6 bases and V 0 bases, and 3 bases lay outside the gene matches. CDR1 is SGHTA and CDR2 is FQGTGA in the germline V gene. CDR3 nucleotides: TGTGCCAGCAGCTTAACTAGCGGGCGGGATACGCAGTATTTT. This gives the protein CASSLTSGRDTQYF.

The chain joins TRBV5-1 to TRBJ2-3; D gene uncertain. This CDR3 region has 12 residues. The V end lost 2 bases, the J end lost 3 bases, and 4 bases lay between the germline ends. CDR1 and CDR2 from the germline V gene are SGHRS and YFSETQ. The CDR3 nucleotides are TGCGCCAGCAGCTTATTAACAGATACGCAGTATTTT. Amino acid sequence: CASSLLTDTQYF.

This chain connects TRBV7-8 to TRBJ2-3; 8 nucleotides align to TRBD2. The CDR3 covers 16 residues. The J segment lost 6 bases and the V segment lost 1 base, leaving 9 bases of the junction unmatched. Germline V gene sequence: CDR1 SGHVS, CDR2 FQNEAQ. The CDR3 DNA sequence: TGTGCCAGCAGCTTAGTAGGGACTAGAAAAGTGGATACGCAGTATTTT. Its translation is CASSLVGTRKVDTQYF.

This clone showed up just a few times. In DNA form, the CDR3 reads TGTGCCAGCAGTCAAGTTACAGGGTACGGCACAGATACGCAGTATTTT. Translating gives CASSQVTGYGTDTQYF. J is TRBJ2-3 and V is TRBV6-6, with D possibly TRBD1 on 6 matching bases. The CDR3 sequence is 16 residues long. The V and J ends lost 5 bases and 1 base respectively, with 16 bases between them. Per germline, CDR1 MNHNY and CDR2 SVGAGI (reference sequence).

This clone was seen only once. DNA of the CDR3: TGCGCCAGCGGCCAGGGGAAGGGTGCAACTAATGAAAAACTGTTTTTT. This encodes CASGQGKGATNEKLFF. This chain joins TRBV5-1 and TRBJ1-4; D perhaps matches TRBD1 (6 bases). This CDR3 is 16 amino acids long. V gave up 7 bases and J gave up 0 bases, with 16 bases separating them. Germline CDR1 is SGHRS and CDR2 is YFSETQ.

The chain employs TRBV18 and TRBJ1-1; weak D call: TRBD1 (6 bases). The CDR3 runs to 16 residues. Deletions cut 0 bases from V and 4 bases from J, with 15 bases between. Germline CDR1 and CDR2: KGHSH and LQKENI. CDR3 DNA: TGTGCCAGCTCACCACCGCAGGGGAAGTGGGGCACTGAAGCTTTCTTT. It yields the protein CASSPPQGKWGTEAFF.

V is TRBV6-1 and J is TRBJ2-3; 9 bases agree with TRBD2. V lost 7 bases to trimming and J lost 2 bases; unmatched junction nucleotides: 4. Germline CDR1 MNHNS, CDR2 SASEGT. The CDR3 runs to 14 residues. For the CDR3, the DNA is TGTGCCAGCAAGCGGGGGGAGAACACAGATACGCAGTATTTT. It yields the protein CASKRGENTDTQYF.

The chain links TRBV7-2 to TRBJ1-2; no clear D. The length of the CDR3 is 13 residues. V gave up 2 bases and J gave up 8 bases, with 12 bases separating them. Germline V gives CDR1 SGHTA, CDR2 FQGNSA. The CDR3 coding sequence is TGTGCCAGCAGCTTACCGGGGTTCCGCGGCTACACCTTC. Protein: CASSLPGFRGYTF.

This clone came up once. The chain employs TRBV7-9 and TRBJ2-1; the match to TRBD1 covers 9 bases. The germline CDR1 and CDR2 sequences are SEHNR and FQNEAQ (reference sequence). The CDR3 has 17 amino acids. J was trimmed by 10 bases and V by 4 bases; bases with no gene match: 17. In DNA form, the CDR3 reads TGTGCCAGCAGCTCGACAGGGGGGATACGCGGTACATGGGAGCAGTTCTTC. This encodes CASSSTGGIRGTWEQFF.

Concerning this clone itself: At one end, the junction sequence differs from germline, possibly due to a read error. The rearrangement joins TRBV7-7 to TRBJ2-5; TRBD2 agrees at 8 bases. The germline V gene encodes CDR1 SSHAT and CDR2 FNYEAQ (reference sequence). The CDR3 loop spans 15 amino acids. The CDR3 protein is CASSLSGSSQETQYF. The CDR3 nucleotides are TGTGCTAGCAGTCTAAGCGGGAGCTCCCAAGAGACCCAGTACTTC.

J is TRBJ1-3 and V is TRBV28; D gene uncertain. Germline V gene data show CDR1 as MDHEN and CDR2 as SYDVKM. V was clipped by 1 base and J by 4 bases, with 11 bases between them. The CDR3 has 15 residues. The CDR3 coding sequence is TGTGCCAGCAGTTTATCGGACGGACGAGGAAACACCATATATTTT. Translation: CASSLSDGRGNTIYF.

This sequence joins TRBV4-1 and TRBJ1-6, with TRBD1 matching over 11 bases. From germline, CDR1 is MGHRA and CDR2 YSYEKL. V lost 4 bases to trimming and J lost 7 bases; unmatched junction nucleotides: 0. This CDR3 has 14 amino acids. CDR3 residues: CASSRDRGNSPLHF. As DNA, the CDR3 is TGCGCCAGCAGCCGGGACAGGGGGAATTCACCCCTCCACTTT.

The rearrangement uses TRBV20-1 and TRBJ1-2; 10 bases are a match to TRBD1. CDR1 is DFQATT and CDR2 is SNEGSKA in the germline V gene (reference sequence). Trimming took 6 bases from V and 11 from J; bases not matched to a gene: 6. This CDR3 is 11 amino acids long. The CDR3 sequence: CSATGGNFYTF. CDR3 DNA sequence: TGCAGTGCGACAGGGGGCAACTTTTACACCTTC.

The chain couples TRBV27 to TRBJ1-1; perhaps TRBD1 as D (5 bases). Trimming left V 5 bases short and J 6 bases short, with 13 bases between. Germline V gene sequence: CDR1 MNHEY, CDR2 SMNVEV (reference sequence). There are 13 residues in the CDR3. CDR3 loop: CASSAVGEAEAFF. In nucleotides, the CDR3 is TGTGCCAGCAGTGCAGTGGGGGAGGCTGAAGCTTTCTTT.

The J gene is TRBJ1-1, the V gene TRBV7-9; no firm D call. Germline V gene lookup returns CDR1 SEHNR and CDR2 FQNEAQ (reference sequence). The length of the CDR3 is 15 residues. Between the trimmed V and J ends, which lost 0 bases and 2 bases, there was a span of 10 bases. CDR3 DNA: TGTGCCAGCAGCTTAGCGTCTATCTTAAACACTGAAGCTTTCTTT. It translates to CASSLASILNTEAFF.

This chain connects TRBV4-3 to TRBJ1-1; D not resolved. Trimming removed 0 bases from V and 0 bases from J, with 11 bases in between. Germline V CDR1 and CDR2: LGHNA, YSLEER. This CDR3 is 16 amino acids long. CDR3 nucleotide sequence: TGCGCCAGCAGCCAAGATAGAGGATCCATGAACACTGAAGCTTTCTTT. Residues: CASSQDRGSMNTEAFF.

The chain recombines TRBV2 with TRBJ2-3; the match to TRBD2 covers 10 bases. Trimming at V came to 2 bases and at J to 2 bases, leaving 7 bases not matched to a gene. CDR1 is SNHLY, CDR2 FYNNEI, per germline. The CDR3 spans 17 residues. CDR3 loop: CASSERLAGDFTDTQYF. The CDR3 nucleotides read TGTGCCAGCAGTGAACGCCTAGCGGGGGACTTCACAGATACGCAGTATTTT. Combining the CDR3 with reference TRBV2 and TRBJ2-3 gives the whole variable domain EPEVTQTPSHQVTQMGQEVILRCVPISNHLYFYWYRQILGQKVEFLVSFYNNEISEKSEIFDDQFSVERPDGSNFTLKIRSTKLEDSAMYFCASSERLAGDFTDTQYFGPGTRLTVL.

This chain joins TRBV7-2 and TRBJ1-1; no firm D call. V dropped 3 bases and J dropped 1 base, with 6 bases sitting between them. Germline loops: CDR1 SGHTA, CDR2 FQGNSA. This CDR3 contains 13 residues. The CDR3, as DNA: TGTGCCAGCAGCTTGGTGGAGAACACTGAAGCTTTCTTT. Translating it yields CASSLVENTEAFF.

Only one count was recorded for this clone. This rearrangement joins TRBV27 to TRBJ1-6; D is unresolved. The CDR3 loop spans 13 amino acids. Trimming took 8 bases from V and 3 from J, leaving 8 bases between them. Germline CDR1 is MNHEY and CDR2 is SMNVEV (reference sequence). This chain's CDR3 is CASRPDYNSPLHF. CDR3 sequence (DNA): TGTGCCAGCCGACCGGACTATAATTCACCCCTCCACTTT.

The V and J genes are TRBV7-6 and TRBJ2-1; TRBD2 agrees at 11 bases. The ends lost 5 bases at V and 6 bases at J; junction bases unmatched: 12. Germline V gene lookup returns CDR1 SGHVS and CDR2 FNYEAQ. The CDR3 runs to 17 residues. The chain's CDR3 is CASSQPSGRTGFNEQFF. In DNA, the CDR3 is TGTGCCAGCAGCCAACCTAGCGGGAGGACCGGTTTCAATGAGCAGTTCTTC.

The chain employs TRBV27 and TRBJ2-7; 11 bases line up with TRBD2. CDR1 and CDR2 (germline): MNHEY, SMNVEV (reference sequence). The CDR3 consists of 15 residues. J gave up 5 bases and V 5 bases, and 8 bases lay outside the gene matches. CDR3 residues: CASSLYSGRDNEQYF. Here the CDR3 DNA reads TGTGCCAGCAGTCTCTATAGCGGGAGGGACAACGAGCAGTACTTC.

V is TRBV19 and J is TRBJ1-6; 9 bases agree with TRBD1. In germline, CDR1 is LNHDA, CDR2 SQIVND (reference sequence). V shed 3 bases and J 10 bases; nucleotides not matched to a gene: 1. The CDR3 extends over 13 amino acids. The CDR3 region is CASSMTGGSPLHF. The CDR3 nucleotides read TGTGCCAGTAGTATGACAGGGGGATCACCCCTCCACTTT.

This chain's CDR3 is CATTPGSGANVLTF. DNA of the CDR3: TGTGCCACCACACCGGGGTCTGGGGCCAACGTCCTGACTTTC. This sequence joins TRBV28 and TRBJ2-6, with D tentatively TRBD2 (5 bases). In germline, CDR1 is MDHEN, CDR2 SYDVKM. The CDR3 is 14 residues long. V was trimmed by 10 bases and J by 1 base, leaving 11 bases between them. Supplemented by reference TRBV28 and TRBJ2-6, the full variable domain reads DVKVTQSSRYLVKRTGEKVFLECVQDMDHENMFWYRQDPGLGLRLIYFSYDVKMKEKGDIPEGYSVSREKKERFSLILESASTNQTSMYLCATTPGSGANVLTFGAGSRLTVL.